A single sample is the source of the 5 T cell receptor beta chains below, sequenced in a study of T cells in Graves' hyperthyroidism and ophthalmopathy. Amplification of TCR beta CDR3 regions was performed using RNA transcripts as template. The HTBI primer set drove a first-round RT-PCR of the TCR CDR3. TCRdb called the multiplex PCR reads again in MiXCR, with one record for every CDR3 protein. Among hundreds of thousands of distinct CDR3 sequences listed, less than 15% were seen once. Sequencing used blood. Receptors originate from a woman aged 18-30 years with Graves' hyperthyroidism.

In its sample, this clonotype was seen many times. This chain joins TRBV20-1 and TRBJ2-3, with unresolved D. CDR3 length equals 13 residues. Trimming removed 0 bases from V and 4 bases from J, with 8 bases in between. Per the germline V gene, CDR1 is DFQATT and CDR2 is SNEGSKA (reference sequence). This chain's CDR3 is CSARDSGADTQYF. CDR3 in DNA: TGCAGTGCTAGAGATTCTGGGGCAGATACGCAGTATTTT.

This chain uses TRBV4-1 with TRBJ1-2; 9 bases line up with TRBD1. Germline CDR1 and CDR2: MGHRA and YSYEKL. V was clipped by 0 bases and J by 4 bases; unmatched bases: 9. The CDR3 is made up of 17 amino acids. This chain's CDR3 is CASSQDSRDRDSYGYTF. The DNA of the CDR3 is TGCGCCAGCAGCCAAGACAGTCGGGACAGGGACTCCTATGGCTACACCTTC.

Remarks on this clonotype: A much larger clone sits a single nucleotide away, making a read error possible. The chain links TRBV7-9 to TRBJ2-1; D gene ambiguous. The CDR3 runs to 11 residues. The V gene's germline CDR1 is SEHNR and CDR2 FQNEAQ (reference sequence). Trimming left V 0 bases short and J 13 bases short, with 7 bases between. The CDR3 coding sequence is TGTGCCAGCAGCTTAGCGTGTAGACAGTTCTTC. Translated, it gives CASSLACRQFF.

This clonotype was counted ten times or more. The chain recombines TRBV5-1 with TRBJ2-1; D is uncertain. V lost 3 bases, J lost 4 bases, and 20 bases lay in between. The germline gives CDR1 SGHRS, CDR2 YFSETQ. The CDR3 is made up of 17 amino acids. As DNA, the CDR3 is TGCGCCAGCAGCTCTACCCCGGAGCGTAGGGTGTACAATGAGCAGTTCTTC. Protein product: CASSSTPERRVYNEQFF.

This clonotype was counted at least ten times. CDR3 sequence: CASSSTLLAGLTYEQYF. The CDR3 region has the DNA TGTGCCAGCAGTTCAACTTTACTAGCGGGATTAACCTACGAGCAGTACTTC. J is TRBJ2-7 and V is TRBV27; TRBD2 matches at 10 bases. In germline, CDR1 is MNHEY, CDR2 SMNVEV (reference sequence). J gave up 2 bases and V 4 bases, and 11 bases lay outside the gene matches. The CDR3 extends over 17 amino acids.